The 29 T cell receptor beta chains listed next were all sequenced from one sample in a study of blood T cells in healthy people across ages. The use of a sample-barcoded 5' primer and a J-beta primer mix characterized a second PCR of 7 to 11 cycles. TCRdb re-analysed the 5' RACE reads in MiXCR, keeping a single row per CDR3 protein. The data show roughly 790,000 distinct CDR3 sequences, with roughly two fifths seen just once and 20% to 25% held by the top ten. Specimen: blood. These receptors originate from a woman aged 55-69 years in good health.

The chain recombines TRBV11-3 with TRBJ2-7, with TRBD1 as a possible D gene (6 bases). CDR1 and CDR2 from the germline V gene are SGHNT and YENEEA. The CDR3 extends over 15 amino acids. V was trimmed by 1 base and J by 4 bases, leaving 14 bases between them. This CDR3 reads CASSLGRDTTYEQYF. CDR3 nucleotides: TGTGCCAGCAGCTTAGGTCGGGACACTACTTACGAGCAGTACTTC.

This chain links TRBV6-2 or TRBV6-3 with TRBJ2-7; 8 bases align to TRBD1. The CDR3 consists of 15 residues. Germline CDR1 reads MNHEY; CDR2 reads SVGEGT. V was clipped by 7 bases and J by 3 bases; unmatched bases: 11. The CDR3 DNA is TGTGCCAGCATGTTCGGGACAGGAGACCACTACGAGCAGTACTTC. It encodes CASMFGTGDHYEQYF.

This clonotype was counted at least ten times. The V gene is TRBV7-3, the J gene TRBJ2-7; 8 bases map to TRBD1. The J segment lost 5 bases and the V segment lost 5 bases, leaving 5 bases of the junction unmatched. The CDR3 runs to 13 residues. Germline V CDR1 and CDR2: SGHTA, FQGTGA. CDR3 sequence reads: CASSTNRGNEQYF. The CDR3, as DNA: TGTGCCAGCAGCACAAACAGGGGGAACGAGCAGTACTTC.

This clonotype was found many times. The rearrangement uses TRBV9 and TRBJ2-5; D may be TRBD1 (6 bases). CDR3 length equals 14 residues. The ends were cut back, 4 bases at V and 2 bases at J, with 12 bases in the middle. Germline CDR1 SGDLS, CDR2 YYNGEE. CDR3 residues: CASSRGGPQETQYF. The CDR3, as DNA: TGTGCCAGCAGCAGAGGGGGTCCGCAAGAGACCCAGTACTTC.

V and J are TRBV27 and TRBJ2-1; perhaps TRBD2 as D (5 bases). V dropped 6 bases and J dropped 7 bases, with 10 bases sitting between them. The CDR3 is made up of 12 amino acids. CDR1 MNHEY and CDR2 SMNVEV come from the germline V gene (reference sequence). The CDR3 nucleotides read TGTGCCAGCAGATCGAGCGGAAATGAGCAGTTCTTC. It encodes CASRSSGNEQFF.

The chain employs TRBV19 and TRBJ2-1; D is possibly TRBD1 (6 bases). The CDR3 spans 13 residues. The V and J ends lost 7 bases and 9 bases respectively, with 16 bases between them. Looked up from germline, CDR1 is LNHDA and CDR2 is SQIVND (reference sequence). Written as DNA, the CDR3 is TGTGCCAGTAATATCGGCCTCAGGGGTGAGCAGTTCTTC. Its protein product is CASNIGLRGEQFF.

Of note for this clonotype: A much more abundant neighbour one base away suggests this may be a read error. The rearrangement uses TRBV7-9 and TRBJ1-6, with D hard to call. Germline V CDR1 and CDR2: SEHNR, FQNEAQ (reference sequence). The CDR3 has 14 residues. The CDR3 is CASSLVQNGSPPHF. DNA of the CDR3: TGTGCCAGCAGCTTAGTACAGAATGGGTCACCCCCCCACTTT.

The J gene is TRBJ2-7, the V gene TRBV29-1; D remains ambiguous. Deletions cut 7 bases from V and 5 bases from J, with 24 bases between. CDR3 length equals 15 residues. Germline assignment: CDR1 SQVTM and CDR2 ANQGSEA. CDR3 nucleotide sequence: TGCAGCGCTGCCCTGACGTTCAACGTCTGGAACGAGCAGTACTTC. Amino acid sequence: CSAALTFNVWNEQYF.

The gene calls are TRBV29-1 and TRBJ2-4, with a weak D call TRBD1 (5 bases). Germline lookup yields CDR1 SQVTM and CDR2 ANQGSEA. Deletions cut 7 bases from V and 0 bases from J, with 13 bases between. There are 14 residues in the CDR3. The CDR3 sequence: CSAYETEAKNIQYF. The CDR3 bases are TGCAGCGCGTACGAGACAGAAGCCAAAAACATTCAGTACTTC.

The chain has TRBV3-1 and TRBJ2-7, with TRBD2 matching over 10 bases. CDR3 length equals 13 residues. The germline V gene encodes CDR1 LGHDT and CDR2 YNNKEL (reference sequence). The trim removed 6 bases at V and 7 bases at J, leaving 6 bases unmatched. The DNA of the CDR3 is TGTGCCAGCAGAGCGGGGGGGCCTGGTGAGCAGTACTTC. This gives the protein CASRAGGPGEQYF.

The rearrangement uses TRBV21-1 and TRBJ2-5; whether TRBD2, the table's D call, matches the DNA was not checked. TRBV21-1 is an annotated pseudogene. There are 19 residues in the CDR3. The CDR3 DNA reads TGTGCCAGCAGCAAAGATCGTTTTCGAGCTAGCGGGAGGGAAGAGACCCAGTACTTC. Translating it yields CASSKDRFRASGREETQYF.

The chain employs TRBV5-1 and TRBJ2-5; 10 bases fit TRBD2. Germline V gene sequence: CDR1 SGHRS, CDR2 YFSETQ. This CDR3 is 15 amino acids long. The trim removed 3 bases at V and 5 bases at J, leaving 7 bases unmatched. Written as DNA, the CDR3 is TGCGCCAGCAGCTGGGCTAGCGGGAGAATTGAGACCCAGTACTTC. Its translation is CASSWASGRIETQYF.

V gene TRBV11-1 combines with J gene TRBJ2-4; D ambiguous. The J call may be in error: the DNA end matches TRBJ2-7 better. CDR3 length: 14 amino acids. From germline, CDR1 is SGHAT and CDR2 FQDESV (reference sequence). The CDR3 bases are TGTGCCAGCAGCGCGACGGACGGTCCCTACGAGCAGTACTTC. Its translation is CASSATDGPYEQYF.

This sequence joins TRBV12-3 or TRBV12-4 and TRBJ2-4, with 7 positions matching TRBD1. The CDR3 is 12 residues long. V dropped 5 bases and J dropped 12; count of bases not matched to a gene: 7. CDR3 bases: TGTGCCAGCAGTGCCTCTGACAGGGCTCAGTACTTC. Protein product: CASSASDRAQYF.

The V gene is TRBV12-3 or TRBV12-4, the J gene TRBJ1-6; no reliable D call. CDR3 length: 14 residues. The V end lost 7 bases, the J end lost 8 bases, and 15 bases lay between the germline ends. The CDR3 reads CASTLTAEYSPLHF. Here the CDR3 DNA reads TGTGCCAGCACCCTGACGGCGGAATATTCACCCCTCCACTTT.

This clonotype was found a few times. The chain couples TRBV5-1 to TRBJ1-1; maybe TRBD1 (6 bases). The CDR3 is 15 residues long. Trimming cost V 2 bases and J 1 base, with 12 bases left between them. Germline V lookup: CDR1 SGHRS, CDR2 YFSETQ. The CDR3 protein is CASSFAGAGNTEAFF. As DNA, the CDR3 is TGCGCCAGCAGCTTTGCGGGGGCTGGGAACACTGAAGCTTTCTTT.

The chain is built from TRBV9 and TRBJ2-3; D is unclear. V was pared by 0 bases and J by 1 base, with 9 bases between. The CDR3 spans 15 residues. Germline V CDR1 and CDR2: SGDLS, YYNGEE. The CDR3 DNA reads as TGTGCCAGCAGCGTAGGGCTAGTGGGCACAGATACGCAGTATTTT. It codes for CASSVGLVGTDTQYF.

The J gene is TRBJ2-3, the V gene TRBV30; tentatively, D is TRBD2 (5 bases). V gave up 3 bases and J gave up 3 bases, with 16 bases separating them. Per germline, CDR1 GTSNPN and CDR2 SVGIG (reference sequence). CDR3 length equals 15 residues. The CDR3 here is CAWSLTRTETDTQYF. The CDR3 nucleotides read TGTGCCTGGAGCCTGACCAGGACTGAGACAGATACGCAGTATTTT.

V and J are TRBV29-1 and TRBJ2-2, with D possibly TRBD2 on 6 matching bases. The germline V gene has CDR1 SQVTM and CDR2 ANQGSEA. The CDR3 extends over 12 amino acids. V was trimmed by 7 bases and J by 3 bases, leaving 9 bases between them. CDR3 in DNA: TGCAGCGGGGAGGAGGACACCGGGGAGCTGTTTTTT. This encodes CSGEEDTGELFF.

On this clonotype itself: One end of the junction is discordant with germline, which a read error may explain. The J gene is TRBJ2-3, the V gene TRBV6-2 or TRBV6-3; D perhaps matches TRBD2 (6 bases). CDR1 and CDR2 (germline): MNHEY, SVGEGT. CDR3 length: 14 residues. CDR3 nucleotide sequence: TGTGCCGGCAGTTTAGAGCGGGGCACAGATACGCAGTATTTT. Protein product: CAGSLERGTDTQYF.

The chain combines TRBV6-2 or TRBV6-3 with TRBJ2-1, with 7 bases aligning to TRBD2. Germline values: CDR1 MNHEY, CDR2 SVGEGT. V dropped 2 bases and J dropped 2; count of bases not matched to a gene: 3. This CDR3 is built from 15 residues. CDR3 amino acids: CASSYISGPYNEQFF. DNA of the CDR3: TGTGCCAGCAGTTACATTAGCGGGCCCTACAATGAGCAGTTCTTC.

The J gene is TRBJ2-3, the V gene TRBV7-2, with D maybe TRBD1 (5 bases). Looked up from germline, CDR1 is SGHTA and CDR2 is FQGNSA. This CDR3 has 16 residues. Trimming shortened V by 0 bases and J by 1 base, and 11 bases separated the two germline ends. CDR3 DNA sequence: TGTGCCAGCAGCTTAGCCTTTAGCAGGGGCACAGATACGCAGTATTTT. This gives the protein CASSLAFSRGTDTQYF.

The chain links TRBV7-6 to TRBJ2-1; 9 nucleotides line up with TRBD1. There are 15 residues in the CDR3. Trimming removed 1 base from V and 8 bases from J; junction bases left unmatched: 6. The germline V gene has CDR1 SGHVS and CDR2 FNYEAQ. The CDR3 coding sequence is TGTGCCAGCAGCTTAGATGGGACAGGGTCCCATGAGCAGTTCTTC. Its translation is CASSLDGTGSHEQFF.

This chain joins TRBV5-1 and TRBJ2-7; D not resolved. V shed 5 bases and J shed 1 base, with 13 bases lying between them. The CDR3 consists of 14 residues. CDR1 is SGHRS, CDR2 YFSETQ, per germline. The CDR3 region is CASSVGSLSYEQYF. The DNA of the CDR3 is TGCGCCAGCAGTGTAGGCAGCTTATCCTACGAGCAGTACTTC.

Written as DNA, the CDR3 is TGTGCCAGCAGTTCTCTCTTTGGGACTAGCGGGAGGGCTGGGGCCAATGAGCAGTACTTC. Translated, it gives CASSSLFGTSGRAGANEQYF. The chain is built from TRBV28 and TRBJ2-5; 16 bases fit TRBD2. This CDR3 has 20 residues. Germline values: CDR1 MDHEN, CDR2 SYDVKM. V was pared by 4 bases and J by 11 bases, with 22 bases of the junction left unmatched.

V gene TRBV29-1 combines with J gene TRBJ2-7, with D possibly being TRBD1 or TRBD2 (5 bases each). Looked up from germline, CDR1 is SQVTM and CDR2 is ANQGSEA. There are 11 residues in the CDR3. The CDR3 region has the DNA TGCAGTTTGGGGGACGGGTACGAGCAGTACTTC. Protein: CSLGDGYEQYF.

The rearrangement uses TRBV20-1 and TRBJ1-5; the D is unclear. This CDR3 contains 12 residues. V was trimmed by 1 base and J by 6 bases, leaving 7 bases between them. CDR1 is DFQATT and CDR2 is SNEGSKA in the germline V gene (reference sequence). The CDR3 DNA reads as TGCAGTGCTAGAGTATCGGGTCAGCCCCAGCATTTT. Translated: CSARVSGQPQHF.

The chain is built from TRBV28 and TRBJ2-7; 7 positions agree with TRBD2. CDR3 length: 15 amino acids. Germline CDR1 is MDHEN and CDR2 is SYDVKM. Unmatched junction bases numbered 18, after V lost 8 bases and J lost 8 bases. This CDR3 reads CASGQLPGLTLKQYF. The CDR3 DNA reads TGTGCCAGCGGGCAACTTCCGGGACTAACGTTAAAGCAGTACTTC.

V gene TRBV12-3 or TRBV12-4 combines with J gene TRBJ2-3, with 10 bases aligning to TRBD2. J gave up 3 bases and V 7 bases, and 7 bases lay outside the gene matches. The CDR3 covers 15 residues. CDR3 loop: CASTWLTSGTDTQYF. Here the CDR3 DNA reads TGTGCCAGCACTTGGCTGACTAGCGGGACAGATACGCAGTATTTT.